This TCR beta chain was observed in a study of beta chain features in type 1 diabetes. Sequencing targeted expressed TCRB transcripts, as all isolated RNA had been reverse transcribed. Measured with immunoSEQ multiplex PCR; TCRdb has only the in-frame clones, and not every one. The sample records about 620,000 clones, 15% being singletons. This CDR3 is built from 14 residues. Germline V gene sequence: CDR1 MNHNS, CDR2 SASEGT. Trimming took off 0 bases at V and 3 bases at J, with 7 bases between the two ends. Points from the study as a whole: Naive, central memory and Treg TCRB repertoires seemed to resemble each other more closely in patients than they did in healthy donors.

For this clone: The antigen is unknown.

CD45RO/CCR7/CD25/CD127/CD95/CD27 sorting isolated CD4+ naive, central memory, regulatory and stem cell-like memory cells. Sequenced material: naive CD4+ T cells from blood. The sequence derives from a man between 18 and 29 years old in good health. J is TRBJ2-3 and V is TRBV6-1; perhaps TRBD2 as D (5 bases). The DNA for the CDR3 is TGTGCCAGCAGTGAAGCGGGAGTTACAGATACGCAGTATTTT. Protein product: CASSEAGVTDTQYF.